The 19 T cell receptor beta chains listed next were all sequenced from one sample in a study of vaccination effects on CD4 cells after COVID-19. Isolating CD4+ T cells followed around nine days of culture. This table comes from immunoSEQ multiplex PCR, and its TCRdb copy is limited to in-frame clones, with some not included. The table shows approximately 45,000 clones, with approximately 81% occurring only once. Their antigens are not known. Here the sequenced sample was CD4+ T cells from PBMCs cultured without peptide, taken before COVID-19 vaccination. The origin of the receptors is a human donor who had a prior SARS-CoV-2 infection.

This chain links TRBV4-3 with TRBJ2-1, with a tentative D call TRBD1 (7 bases). V shed 4 bases and J shed 4 bases, with 17 bases lying between them. CDR3 length equals 16 residues. Germline V gene sequence: CDR1 LGHNA, CDR2 YSLEER. The chain's CDR3 is CASSPRPQGGYNEQFF. The DNA for the CDR3 is TGCGCCAGCAGCCCCCGGCCCCAGGGGGGATACAATGAGCAGTTCTTC.

The chain combines TRBV12-3 or TRBV12-4 with TRBJ1-1, with a weak D call TRBD1 (6 bases). The CDR3 consists of 13 residues. The ends were cut back, 4 bases at V and 7 bases at J, with 13 bases in the middle. The CDR3 protein is CASSSENRVEAFF. The CDR3 DNA sequence: TGTGCCAGCAGTTCTGAGAACAGGGTTGAAGCTTTCTTT.

V and J are TRBV6-2 or TRBV6-3 and TRBJ2-1; TRBD2 might be the D (5 bases). The CDR3 sequence is 14 residues long. Germline V CDR1 and CDR2: MNHEY, SVGEGT. Trimming shortened V by 2 bases and J by 4 bases, and 9 bases separated the two germline ends. The CDR3 bases are TGTGCCAGCAGTTACGGCGGGTCATACAATGAGCAGTTCTTC. It translates to CASSYGGSYNEQFF.

J is TRBJ2-2 and V is TRBV18; possibly TRBD1 or TRBD2 for D (5 bases each). The CDR3 has 16 amino acids. The V and J ends lost 4 bases and 6 bases respectively, with 18 bases between them. Germline assignment: CDR1 KGHSH and CDR2 LQKENI. The DNA for the CDR3 is TGTGCCAGCTCACGGGGGACCGGCCTAGTGGCCGGGGAGCTGTTTTTT. This sequence encodes CASSRGTGLVAGELFF.

CDR3 residues: CASSQVFTSAGELFF. The CDR3 DNA is TGCGCCAGCAGCCAAGTTTTTACGTCGGCCGGGGAGCTGTTTTTT. The chain recombines TRBV4-3 with TRBJ2-2; D is ambiguous. The V end was cut by 1 base, the J end by 6 bases, with 12 bases between. The CDR3 has 15 residues. Germline-derived CDR1 and CDR2 are LGHNA and YSLEER.

The rearrangement uses TRBV5-1 and TRBJ1-2; 10 bases agree with TRBD1. CDR1 and CDR2 (germline): SGHRS, YFSETQ. The CDR3 length is 15 residues. V was clipped by 4 bases and J by 2 bases; unmatched bases: 5. The CDR3 loop is CASSGVGQGNYGYTF. CDR3 in DNA: TGCGCCAGCAGCGGAGTGGGACAGGGGAACTATGGCTACACCTTC.

The genes are TRBV2 and TRBJ2-3, with 7 positions matching TRBD2. J was trimmed by 6 bases and V by 7 bases; bases with no gene match: 13. There are 15 residues in the CDR3. CDR1 and CDR2 from the germline V gene are SNHLY and FYNNEI. CDR3 sequence reads: CASMPIGTTGDTQYF. As DNA, the CDR3 is TGTGCCAGCATGCCCATAGGGACTACGGGCGATACGCAGTATTTT.

V and J are TRBV18 and TRBJ2-1; D not certain. V was shortened by 8 bases and J by 6 bases, with 5 bases between the two germline ends. This CDR3 has 10 residues. Germline loops: CDR1 KGHSH, CDR2 LQKENI. The CDR3 DNA is TGTGCCAGCCAAGGCAATGAGCAGTTCTTC. Residues: CASQGNEQFF.

The chain joins TRBV18 to TRBJ2-3; tentatively, D is TRBD1 (6 bases). The CDR3 contains 15 residues. Germline V gene sequence: CDR1 KGHSH, CDR2 LQKENI. V gave up 3 bases and J gave up 0 bases, with 10 bases separating them. In DNA form, the CDR3 reads TGTGCCAGCTCACCCGGCCAGGGGAGCACAGATACGCAGTATTTT. Translated, it gives CASSPGQGSTDTQYF.

The chain joins TRBV19 to TRBJ1-2; TRBD1 aligns across 10 bases. V lost 6 bases to trimming and J lost 5 bases; unmatched junction nucleotides: 0. CDR3 size: 12 residues. Germline-derived CDR1 and CDR2 are LNHDA and SQIVND (reference sequence). The CDR3, as DNA: TGTGCCAGTAGGGGACAGGGGTATGGCTACACCTTC. Residues: CASRGQGYGYTF. The whole variable domain, filled in from reference TRBV19 and TRBJ1-2, reads DGGITQSPKYLFRKEGQNVTLSCEQNLNHDAMYWYRQDPGQGLRLIYYSQIVNDFQKGDIAEGYSVSREKKESFPLTVTSAQKNPTAFYLCASRGQGYGYTFGSGTRLTVV.

The gene calls are TRBV2 and TRBJ2-1, with TRBD2 identical over 10 bases. Germline CDR1 is SNHLY and CDR2 is FYNNEI. This CDR3 is built from 17 residues. V was pared by 7 bases and J by 6 bases, with 15 bases of the junction left unmatched. The CDR3 sequence: CASKGPSGRVTGNEQFF. CDR3 coding DNA: TGTGCCAGCAAGGGGCCTAGCGGGAGAGTCACCGGCAATGAGCAGTTCTTC.

V is TRBV18 and J is TRBJ1-2, with TRBD1 as a possible D gene (5 bases). V was cut by 6 bases and J by 3 bases, with 14 bases left in between. Germline V gives CDR1 KGHSH, CDR2 LQKENI. This CDR3 is built from 14 residues. CDR3 loop: CASSRYKGDYGYTF. The CDR3 DNA reads as TGTGCCAGCTCGCGTTATAAAGGGGACTATGGCTACACCTTC. Full variable domain (rest looked up from reference TRBV18 and TRBJ1-2): NAGVMQNPRHLVRRRGQEARLRCSPMKGHSHVYWYRQLPEEGLKFMVYLQKENIIDESGMPKERFSAEFPKEGPSILRIQQVVRGDSAAYFCASSRYKGDYGYTFGSGTRLTVV.

The chain has TRBV5-1 and TRBJ2-5, with 14 nucleotides matching TRBD2. Germline CDR1 SGHRS, CDR2 YFSETQ. V dropped 6 bases and J dropped 5; count of bases not matched to a gene: 9. The CDR3 has 16 amino acids. Here the CDR3 reads CASNKGTSGGWETQYF. The CDR3 DNA reads TGCGCCAGCAACAAAGGGACTAGCGGGGGTTGGGAGACCCAGTACTTC.

V usage is TRBV7-3 and J usage is TRBJ2-2; 8 bases map to TRBD2. The CDR3 length is 15 residues. The ends lost 1 base at V and 5 bases at J; junction bases unmatched: 3. Germline CDR1 SGHTA, CDR2 FQGTGA. CDR3 in amino acids: CASSLSRGRTGELFF. DNA for the CDR3: TGTGCCAGCAGCTTAAGCCGCGGGAGGACCGGGGAGCTGTTTTTT.

The chain carries TRBV6-2 or TRBV6-3 and TRBJ2-7; D possibly corresponds to TRBD2 (5 bases). The germline CDR1 and CDR2 sequences are MNHEY and SVGEGT. Deletions cut 2 bases from V and 7 bases from J, with 15 bases between. There are 14 residues in the CDR3. The CDR3 DNA follows: TGTGCCAGCAGTTACCTGGACTGGACGGGGGAGCAGTACTTC. This translates into CASSYLDWTGEQYF.

The chain links TRBV29-1 to TRBJ2-3; TRBD1 might be the D (6 bases). CDR3 length: 15 amino acids. Trimming removed 6 bases at V and 1 base at J, with 17 bases between. Germline lookup yields CDR1 SQVTM and CDR2 ANQGSEA. CDR3 amino acids: CSVLQGIPGTDTQYF. Written as DNA, the CDR3 is TGCAGCGTGCTACAGGGCATCCCTGGCACAGATACGCAGTATTTT.

The rearrangement uses TRBV10-3 and TRBJ2-7; D is perhaps TRBD1 or TRBD2 (5 bases each). V was cut by 0 bases and J by 5 bases, with 20 bases left in between. CDR3 size: 17 residues. Germline V gene data show CDR1 as ENHRY and CDR2 as SYGVKD. CDR3 sequence reads: CAISESTLTGTRNEQYF. DNA of the CDR3: TGTGCCATCAGTGAGTCGACTCTAACGGGGACGCGTAACGAGCAGTACTTC.

The chain carries TRBV15 and TRBJ1-2; a possible D gene is TRBD1 (5 bases). V was shortened by 6 bases and J by 1 base, with 24 bases between the two germline ends. CDR1 is LNHNV and CDR2 is YYDKDF in the germline V gene (reference sequence). The CDR3 contains 18 residues. The CDR3 protein is CATSPNPGRKTVNYGYTF. The CDR3 DNA follows: TGTGCCACCAGTCCGAACCCGGGACGGAAAACCGTTAACTATGGCTACACCTTC.

The rearrangement links TRBV3-1 (or the pseudogene TRBV3-2) to TRBJ1-1; D remains unclear. From germline, CDR1 is LGHDT and CDR2 YNNKEL (reference sequence). The length of the CDR3 is 15 residues. V lost 0 bases, J lost 0 bases, and 8 bases lay in between. The CDR3 bases are TGTGCCAGCAGCCAAGACCTAGGGATGAACACTGAAGCTTTCTTT. Translation: CASSQDLGMNTEAFF.